One and the same sample provided the 16 T cell receptor beta chains below, sequenced in a study of blood T cells in healthy people across ages. Then a second PCR, running about 7 to 11 cycles, was carried out with a sample-barcoded 5' primer and a J-beta primer mix. TCRdb reprocessed the 5' RACE reads with MiXCR, giving one entry per CDR3 protein. This sample has about 1 million distinct CDR3 sequences, with 20% to 25% found just once. These same records also appear under a second study, on T cells of mothers and their children.

Source material: blood. All receptors derive from a girl aged 2-10 years in good health.

This clonotype came up a few times. The V and J genes are TRBV25-1 and TRBJ2-1; D is ambiguous. The J call is in doubt because the DNA end fits TRBJ2-5 better. There are 12 residues in the CDR3. Germline values: CDR1 MGHDK, CDR2 SYGVNS. CDR3 coding DNA: TGTGCCAGTTCGACTGAACCCGGGACCCAGTACTTC. Translated, it gives CASSTEPGTQYF.

The chain uses TRBV29-1 and TRBJ2-5, with 13 bases lining up with TRBD2. With the DNA end fitting TRBJ2-1 better, the J assignment may be wrong. The CDR3 has 14 amino acids. Germline CDR1 and CDR2: SQVTM and ANQGSEA. The CDR3 sequence is CSVRTSGSVNEQFF. CDR3 DNA: TGCAGCGTTCGGACTAGCGGGAGTGTGAATGAGCAGTTCTTC.

The gene calls are TRBV5-1 and TRBJ1-6, with D perhaps TRBD1 (5 bases). V was cut by 3 bases and J by 5 bases, with 9 bases left in between. Germline V gene lookup returns CDR1 SGHRS and CDR2 YFSETQ. CDR3 length: 14 residues. DNA for the CDR3: TGCGCCAGCAGCTCTTCAGGGAATAATTCACCCCTCCACTTT. As protein: CASSSSGNNSPLHF.

A few counts support this clonotype. V and J are TRBV9 and TRBJ2-5, with TRBD1 matching 7 bases. CDR3 size: 15 residues. V shed 3 bases and J 1 base; nucleotides not matched to a gene: 6. Germline V lookup: CDR1 SGDLS, CDR2 YYNGEE. Here the CDR3 DNA reads TGTGCCAGCAGCGGGAGAGGGACAGTCCAAGAGACCCAGTACTTC. Amino acid sequence: CASSGRGTVQETQYF.

This clonotype was seen a handful of times. CDR3 in DNA: TGTGCCAGCAGCTTATTCGTTCTTGGGACAGGATACAATGAGCAGTTCTTC. Its translation: CASSLFVLGTGYNEQFF. This chain joins TRBV7-6 and TRBJ2-7, with 8 bases identical to TRBD1. TRBJ2-1 matches the DNA end more closely, so the J call is doubtful. CDR3 length: 17 amino acids. CDR1 SGHVS and CDR2 FNYEAQ come from the germline V gene.

V gene TRBV5-1 combines with J gene TRBJ2-7; D is possibly TRBD1 or TRBD2 (5 bases each). The V gene lost 5 bases and the J gene lost 6 bases, with 15 bases spanning the gap. Germline V gene lookup returns CDR1 SGHRS and CDR2 YFSETQ. The CDR3 sequence is 13 residues long. CDR3 DNA sequence: TGCGCCAGCAGTGGGGACGGCACCCTCGAGCAGTACTTC. This translates into CASSGDGTLEQYF. The full variable domain, its missing parts supplied by reference TRBV5-1 and TRBJ2-7, is KAGVTQTPRYLIKTRGQQVTLSCSPISGHRSVSWYQQTPGQGLQFLFEYFSETQRNKGNFPGRFSGRQFSNSRSEMNVSTLELGDSALYLCASSGDGTLEQYFGPGTRLTVT.

In this sample, this clonotype turned up a few times. The V call is TRBV7-9, the J call TRBJ2-1; 9 bases fit TRBD2. The CDR3 covers 15 residues. V was clipped by 5 bases and J by 5 bases; unmatched bases: 7. Germline V gene sequence: CDR1 SEHNR, CDR2 FQNEAQ (reference sequence). Here the CDR3 DNA reads TGTGCCAGCAGCCCCCGACTAGCGGATGACAATGAGCAGTTCTTC. It codes for CASSPRLADDNEQFF.

To note about this clonotype: A much larger clone differs from this one at a single base, so this may be a read error. The gene calls are TRBV5-1 and TRBJ1-4; a weak D match, TRBD1 (5 bases). Looked up from germline, CDR1 is SGHRS and CDR2 is YFSETQ. The CDR3 consists of 11 residues. The CDR3 loop is CASSRGERLFF. The CDR3 region has the DNA TGCGCCAGCTCGCGGGGGGAAAGACTGTTTTTT.

This clonotype was counted at least ten times. V gene TRBV12-3 or TRBV12-4 combines with J gene TRBJ1-4; D is perhaps TRBD1 (5 bases). The CDR3 has 14 residues. V dropped 1 base and J dropped 7 bases, with 10 bases sitting between them. CDR3 amino acids: CASSLEGQGEKLFF. CDR3 coding DNA: TGTGCCAGCAGTTTAGAGGGCCAGGGTGAAAAACTGTTTTTT.

This rearrangement joins TRBV4-2 to TRBJ2-5, with D perhaps given as TRBD1 or TRBD2 (5 bases each). The J call is doubtful: the DNA matches TRBJ2-1 better. Germline assignment: CDR1 LGHNA and CDR2 YNFKEQ. The CDR3 consists of 16 residues. This CDR3 is CASSQVAGTIYNEQFF. The CDR3 DNA follows: TGTGCCAGCAGCCAAGTAGCAGGGACGATCTACAATGAGCAGTTCTTC.

V is TRBV29-1 and J is TRBJ2-7; weak D call: TRBD2 (6 bases). This CDR3 region has 13 residues. Trimming removed 4 bases from V and 4 bases from J, with 14 bases in between. CDR1 is SQVTM and CDR2 is ANQGSEA in the germline V gene. CDR3 in DNA: TGCAGCGTTGTATATTTGCGGGATTACGAGCAGTACTTC. Residues: CSVVYLRDYEQYF.

This clonotype turned up a few times. The rearrangement links TRBV27 to TRBJ2-7; TRBD2 is a possible D gene (6 bases). The CDR3 has 15 residues. From germline, CDR1 is MNHEY and CDR2 SMNVEV (reference sequence). The germline V and J ends were trimmed by 6 bases and 4 bases, with 19 bases remaining between them. Here the CDR3 DNA reads TGTGCCAGCAGCAGCACACGGGACTCCCTTTACGAGCAGTACTTC. Amino acid sequence: CASSSTRDSLYEQYF.

This clonotype was counted between two and nine times. The V gene is TRBV6-1, the J gene TRBJ2-1; TRBD1 is a possible D gene (5 bases). The J call may be incorrect, as the DNA end agrees better with TRBJ2-5. This CDR3 region has 16 residues. The germline V gene encodes CDR1 MNHNS and CDR2 SASEGT. Here the CDR3 reads CASTSVLTEQGETQYF. DNA for the CDR3: TGTGCCAGCACCTCTGTACTGACAGAACAAGGGGAGACCCAGTACTTC.

The J gene is TRBJ2-7, the V gene TRBV29-1; no firm D call. The CDR3 is 13 amino acids. The V and J ends lost 7 bases and 0 bases respectively, with 13 bases between them. From germline, CDR1 is SQVTM and CDR2 ANQGSEA. The CDR3 coding sequence is TGCAGCGCCCAAACAGTCAGCTCCTACGAGCAGTACTTC. Protein: CSAQTVSSYEQYF.

This chain links TRBV7-2 with TRBJ2-1; 7 nucleotides line up with TRBD2. CDR3 length: 17 amino acids. Germline V gene sequence: CDR1 SGHTA, CDR2 FQGNSA. V gave up 5 bases and J gave up 4 bases; unmatched junction bases: 14. CDR3 residues: CASSRESGMVSYNEQFF. DNA for the CDR3: TGTGCCAGCAGCCGTGAGAGCGGGATGGTCTCTTACAATGAGCAGTTCTTC.

This clonotype came up a few times. V and J are TRBV20-1 and TRBJ2-1; 7 bases match TRBD2. Germline lookup yields CDR1 DFQATT and CDR2 SNEGSKA (reference sequence). This CDR3 is 14 amino acids long. The V and J ends lost 4 bases and 3 bases, in that order; junction bases with no gene match: 6. CDR3 sequence: CSAMGLAVYNEQFF. The CDR3, as DNA: TGCAGTGCTATGGGTCTAGCGGTCTACAATGAGCAGTTCTTC.